The TCR beta chain under discussion was sequenced for a study of CD4 T cells in relation to SARS-CoV-2 and coronaviruses listed by TCRdb under 2021. Concerning the study at large: In the ViraFEST assay, PBMCs were cultured with antigen for nine to ten days, after which TCR beta CDR3s were sequenced to identify clonal expansions specific to the antigen. An HIV-1 Nef peptide pool or a no-peptide culture served as the negative reference condition. Patient-derived lymphoblastoid cell lines were used to map the HLA restriction of shared crossreactive spike epitopes. The study assessed, at the TCR clonotype level, memory CD4+ T cell crossreactivity between SARS-CoV-2 and common cold coronavirus spike proteins. Samples from three pre-COVID donors and the naive versus memory experiments were sequenced with the Adaptive Biotechnologies TCR-sequencing kit; other data were Illumina-based. For other donors in the study, expansion assays were sequenced with a different, Illumina-based TCR-beta assay. Overall study results and their limits: Crossreactive clones showed significantly weaker SARS-CoV-2-driven expansion than monoreactive clones, consistent with antigenic imprinting. Memory CD4+ clonotypes crossrecognizing SARS-CoV-2 and at least one common cold coronavirus spike were found in 50% to 80% of donors. The study was limited by small numbers of patients and tested TCRs. Because the crossreactivity analysis focused on spike protein, crossreactivity against other viral proteins was not assessed. Because no donor provided both pre-pandemic and post-infection samples, tracing the source of pre-existing responses was limited.

CD4+ T cells from unexposed donors were collected before the COVID-19 pandemic (2011-2018). Following 10 days of culture, the EasySep CD4+ T cell isolation kit was used to isolate CD4+ T cells. As far as cell numbers permitted, CD4+ T cells from unexposed donors were tested for reactivity against SARS-CoV-2 S and N as well as four spike pools from common cold coronaviruses. Each well received 1.5 million to 2.5 million PBMCs, cultured in IMDM supplemented with approximately 5.3% human AB serum and 9.5 to 10 IU/ml IL-2. Half of the culture medium was replaced with fresh IL-2-containing medium on days 3 and 7. In general, triplicate replicate wells were used for every peptide culture condition. Leukapheresis product for the unexposed donors was purchased commercially. PBMCs were isolated from leukapheresis product or whole blood by Ficoll-Paque PLUS gradient centrifugation. PBMCs were either cryopreserved at -140 degrees C or used fresh in the expansion assay. The QIAamp Micro DNA Kit was used to extract genomic DNA from the CD4+ T cells.

The library came from the immunoSEQ multiplex PCR assay. Under the source paper's analysis protocol: During preprocessing, nonproductive sequences were removed, as were CDR3s that did not start with C, did not end with F or W, or were shorter than 7 amino acids. Antigen-specific clonotypes were called with the MANAFEST web app, based on expansion relative to reference and other culture wells. A clone counted as positive if significantly expanded in 2 of 3 replicate wells versus the reference culture at FDR below 0.05. Positive clones also required significant expansion versus all other tandem wells and an odds ratio above 5. After three terminal residues were trimmed from each end, CDR3 homology was quantified as pairwise Levenshtein distance using the stringdist R package. Held by TCRdb, this immuneACCESS table contains in-frame sequences only and omits some clones. Under half of the omission traces to an unresolved V gene where checked; the cause of the rest is unknown. V and J calls plus clone size are reproduced from that table; the DNA served to infer D and trimming. For this sample the table gives about 20,000 clones, of which roughly 80% were detected only once. Around a sixth of the sample is taken by the ten largest.

Comments on this clone: Which antigen it targets is not known. Base-call qualities are not available, and no considerably larger clone is one nucleotide away.

The receptor's source is a human donor in good health. Sequences were obtained from CD4+ T cells from PBMCs, cultured in vitro.

The CDR3 corresponds to CASSGAIRDMGQPQHF. The nucleotide sequence reads as follows: TGTGCCAGCAGTGGGGCTATAAGAGACATGGGTCAGCCCCAGCATTTT. The V gene is TRBV6-1 and the J gene is TRBJ1-5; the D gene is unclear. The CDR3 sequence holds 16 residues, the cysteine and phenylalanine included. Here the CDR3 DNA is all that survives: 48 bases in frame from base 1. Taken from the germline V gene, the CDR1 and CDR2 loops are MNHNS and SASEGT. Trimming removed 4 bases from V and 6 bases from J, leaving 19 bases between the germline ends.